This passage covers 17 T cell receptor beta chains from one sample sequenced in a study of blood T cell repertoires in COVID-19 (dated by TCRdb to 2018 to 2021). The library relied on the immunoSEQ multiplex PCR assay. The table was pulled from immuneACCESS by TCRdb, which kept in-frame rearrangements only. Such tables lose some clones; where checked, under half of the loss comes from unresolved V genes, and the rest has no known cause. The sample yields approximately 15,000 clones; roughly 84% were counted once. Approximately 30% of the sample goes to the ten largest clones. Sequencing used peripheral blood. The source is a man aged 50 to 59 with active COVID-19.

V usage is TRBV28 and J usage is TRBJ2-7, with TRBD1 identical over 10 bases. The CDR3 extends over 14 amino acids. CDR1 and CDR2 from the germline V gene are MDHEN and SYDVKM. V trimming: 3 bases; J trimming: 4 bases; junction bases outside the gene matches: 3. The CDR3 here is CASSFEDRGYEQYF. DNA of the CDR3: TGTGCCAGCAGTTTTGAGGACAGGGGGTACGAGCAGTACTTC.

This clone appeared once. The chain joins TRBV27 to TRBJ2-1; 9 nucleotides align to TRBD2. From germline, CDR1 is MNHEY and CDR2 SMNVEV (reference sequence). V lost 5 bases, J lost 4 bases, and 9 bases stayed unmatched. The CDR3 contains 16 residues. CDR3 DNA sequence: TGTGCCAGCAGTCCTATCGGGCTAGCGGGGTACAATGAGCAGTTCTTC. Its protein product is CASSPIGLAGYNEQFF.

The gene calls are TRBV19 and TRBJ2-2; 7 nucleotides match TRBD1. J lost 4 bases, V lost 2 bases, and 1 base had no gene match. This CDR3 region has 14 residues. Germline-derived CDR1 and CDR2 are LNHDA and SQIVND (reference sequence). This CDR3 is CASSIWTGTGELFF. CDR3 DNA: TGTGCCAGTAGTATATGGACAGGCACCGGGGAGCTGTTTTTT.

The rearrangement links TRBV2 to TRBJ2-5, with a weak D call TRBD2 (5 bases). The germline V and J ends were trimmed by 6 bases and 0 bases, with 8 bases remaining between them. CDR3 size: 13 residues. Per germline, CDR1 SNHLY and CDR2 FYNNEI. The CDR3 spells CASSSGNQETQYF. In DNA form, the CDR3 reads TGTGCCAGCAGCTCGGGGAACCAAGAGACCCAGTACTTC. Combining the CDR3 with reference TRBV2 and TRBJ2-5 gives the whole variable domain EPEVTQTPSHQVTQMGQEVILRCVPISNHLYFYWYRQILGQKVEFLVSFYNNEISEKSEIFDDQFSVERPDGSNFTLKIRSTKLEDSAMYFCASSSGNQETQYFGPGTRLLVL.

This clone was seen just once. The chain joins TRBV2 to TRBJ2-7; the match to TRBD2 covers 9 bases. This CDR3 is 14 amino acids long. Germline V gene data show CDR1 as SNHLY and CDR2 as FYNNEI. V dropped 10 bases and J dropped 4; count of bases not matched to a gene: 11. The CDR3 protein is CATGGREGRYEQYF. The CDR3 bases are TGTGCCACTGGGGGGCGGGAGGGCCGGTACGAGCAGTACTTC.

V and J are TRBV28 and TRBJ2-5; perhaps TRBD2 as D (7 bases). Trimming removed 5 bases at V and 5 bases at J, with 18 bases between. The CDR3 sequence is 15 residues long. Per germline, CDR1 MDHEN and CDR2 SYDVKM. The DNA of the CDR3 is TGTGCCAGCAGTCCGGTCTGGGGGGGGCTGGAGACCCAGTACTTC. This sequence encodes CASSPVWGGLETQYF.

This chain connects TRBV30 to TRBJ2-7, with TRBD1 matching over 8 bases. The V gene's germline CDR1 is GTSNPN and CDR2 SVGIG (reference sequence). V lost 3 bases and J lost 1; bases outside the gene matches: 2. The CDR3 consists of 13 residues. The CDR3 DNA reads as TGTGCCTGGAGCGACAGGGGATCCTACGAGCAGTACTTC. Translating it yields CAWSDRGSYEQYF.

The chain is built from TRBV15 and TRBJ2-1; D possibly corresponds to TRBD2 (6 bases). Germline V gene data show CDR1 as LNHNV and CDR2 as YYDKDF (reference sequence). V was clipped by 1 base and J by 3 bases, with 10 bases between them. The CDR3 is 15 residues long. CDR3 nucleotides: TGTGCCACCAGCAGAGGGAGGGACGGCTACAATGAGCAGTTCTTC. Translating gives CATSRGRDGYNEQFF. Full variable domain (outside the CDR3, taken from reference TRBV15 and TRBJ2-1): DAMVIQNPRYQVTQFGKPVTLSCSQTLNHNVMYWYQQKSSQAPKLLFHYYDKDFNNEADTPDNFQSRRPNTSFCFLDIRSPGLGDTAMYLCATSRGRDGYNEQFFGPGTRLTVL.

The V gene is TRBV5-6, the J gene TRBJ2-1; 10 bases are shared with TRBD2. This CDR3 region has 15 residues. CDR1 SGHDT and CDR2 YYEEEE come from the germline V gene. The V segment lost 4 bases and the J segment 7 bases; nucleotides outside the gene matches: 8. DNA of the CDR3: TGTGCCAGCAGCCCCACTAGCGGGACATGGAATGAGCAGTTCTTC. It is translated as CASSPTSGTWNEQFF.

The CDR3 spells CASSERRGQAYEQYF. The CDR3, as DNA: TGTGCCAGCAGTGAACGCCGGGGACAGGCCTACGAGCAGTACTTC. The rearrangement joins TRBV6-1 to TRBJ2-7; 8 bases are a match to TRBD1. The germline V gene has CDR1 MNHNS and CDR2 SASEGT. V gave up 2 bases and J gave up 2 bases; unmatched junction bases: 5. CDR3 size: 15 residues.

This sequence joins TRBV11-2 and TRBJ2-5; 8 nucleotides align to TRBD2. Germline CDR1 is SGHAT and CDR2 is FQNNGV. V gave up 2 bases and J gave up 5 bases; unmatched junction bases: 10. The CDR3 extends over 16 amino acids. CDR3 sequence: CASSLLASGSVETQYF. CDR3 nucleotides: TGTGCCAGCAGCTTATTAGCGAGCGGGAGTGTGGAGACCCAGTACTTC.

The V gene is TRBV7-6, the J gene TRBJ2-2, with a weak D call TRBD1 (7 bases). Trimming cost V 5 bases and J 5 bases, with 18 bases left between them. The CDR3 runs to 16 residues. Germline values: CDR1 SGHVS, CDR2 FNYEAQ. CDR3 protein: CASSPRGGGWTGELFF. The CDR3 region has the DNA TGTGCCAGCAGCCCCCGAGGAGGGGGCTGGACCGGGGAGCTGTTTTTT.

The V gene is TRBV28, the J gene TRBJ2-2, with 9 bases lining up with TRBD1. Per germline, CDR1 MDHEN and CDR2 SYDVKM. This CDR3 region has 16 residues. With 8 bases clipped from V and 4 bases from J, the junction kept 11 bases outside the gene matches. The chain's CDR3 is CASLQLNRGLTGELFF. The CDR3, as DNA: TGTGCCAGCCTTCAGTTAAACAGGGGGCTCACCGGGGAGCTGTTTTTT. The whole variable domain, remainder taken from reference TRBV28 and TRBJ2-2, is DVKVTQSSRYLVKRTGEKVFLECVQDMDHENMFWYRQDPGLGLRLIYFSYDVKMKEKGDIPEGYSVSREKKERFSLILESASTNQTSMYLCASLQLNRGLTGELFFGEGSRLTVL.

This sequence joins TRBV7-9 and TRBJ2-1; 9 nucleotides match TRBD1. Trimming cost V 5 bases and J 7 bases; bases outside gene matches: 12. Looked up from germline, CDR1 is SEHNR and CDR2 is FQNEAQ (reference sequence). This CDR3 spans 16 amino acids. CDR3 loop: CASSPSTGGLVNEQFF. DNA of the CDR3: TGTGCCAGCAGCCCCTCGACAGGGGGTTTAGTGAATGAGCAGTTCTTC.

This clone is a singleton in its sample. The chain has TRBV5-1 and TRBJ2-7; D might be TRBD2 (7 bases). The CDR3 is 13 amino acids. V lost 2 bases and J lost 7, with 13 bases in between. Germline assignment: CDR1 SGHRS and CDR2 YFSETQ. CDR3 in DNA: TGCGCCAGCAGCTTCGGGGGGCTAAGGGAGCAGTACTTC. Its protein is CASSFGGLREQYF.

The chain recombines TRBV27 with TRBJ2-7; 8 positions agree with TRBD2. The CDR3 is made up of 13 amino acids. Germline values: CDR1 MNHEY, CDR2 SMNVEV (reference sequence). V shed 4 bases and J 3 bases; nucleotides not matched to a gene: 2. CDR3: CASSSSGSYEQYF. Written as DNA, the CDR3 is TGTGCCAGCAGTTCGAGCGGGAGCTACGAGCAGTACTTC.

The chain employs TRBV28 and TRBJ2-7; 8 nucleotides agree with TRBD1. Per germline, CDR1 MDHEN and CDR2 SYDVKM. The CDR3 runs to 14 residues. The V gene end was trimmed by 3 bases and the J gene end by 7 bases; junction bases not matched to a gene: 8. The CDR3 DNA reads as TGTGCCAGCAGTTTTCGTGGGACAGGTAGTGAGCAGTACTTC. This translates into CASSFRGTGSEQYF. The whole variable domain, filled in from reference TRBV28 and TRBJ2-7, reads DVKVTQSSRYLVKRTGEKVFLECVQDMDHENMFWYRQDPGLGLRLIYFSYDVKMKEKGDIPEGYSVSREKKERFSLILESASTNQTSMYLCASSFRGTGSEQYFGPGTRLTVT.